This is a list of T cell receptor beta chains from one sample in a study of OX40 agonist ivuxolimab in advanced cancers. TCRdb's table, derived via immunoSEQ multiplex PCR, lists solely in-frame clones and lacks some. The table includes approximately 60,000 clones, more than 80% detected once. This specimen was CD4+ or CD8+ T cells sorted from blood, taken in a trial of the OX40 agonist ivuxolimab. Receptor source: an adult with an advanced solid tumor such as melanoma, head and neck, liver or kidney cancer. CDR3s include the opening cysteine and the closing phenylalanine or tryptophan. The order of the fields is V gene, CDR3 protein.

v_gene: TRBV13; CDR3aa: CASSSTRADYVVNGYTF
v_gene: TRBV11-3; CDR3aa: CASSLREGGNEQFF
v_gene: TRBV6-5; CDR3aa: CASSYYSRGYGYTF
v_gene: TRBV4-3; CDR3aa: CASSPQTEAYEQYF
v_gene: TRBV23-1; CDR3aa: CASSQRRLGSWGPYSNQPQHF
v_gene: TRBV18; CDR3aa: CASSPSDSGYTF
v_gene: TRBV5-6; CDR3aa: CASSLPFKTRPEDTEAFF
v_gene: TRBV30; CDR3aa: CAWSPGSGNTIYF
v_gene: TRBV7-9; CDR3aa: CASSSDWPGGYNEQFF
v_gene: TRBV9; CDR3aa: CASSVDPDANQPQHF
v_gene: TRBV4-1; CDR3aa: CASSQEGRRADTQYF
v_gene: TRBV2; CDR3aa: CASSFASGDFGELFF
v_gene: TRBV19; CDR3aa: CASSISASLETQYF
v_gene: TRBV5-6; CDR3aa: CASSRPSGGAETQYF
v_gene: TRBV5-1; CDR3aa: CASSLQGATEQYF
v_gene: TRBV29-1; CDR3aa: CSVAAGSGIEQFF
v_gene: TRBV2; CDR3aa: CASSDIQGVVKTQYF
v_gene: TRBV5-1; CDR3aa: CASKQENIQYF
v_gene: TRBV6-4; CDR3aa: CASSSGTGVHQPQHF
v_gene: TRBV2; CDR3aa: CASSRRQDEQYF
v_gene: TRBV14; CDR3aa: CASSQVAGLAGLTGWFF
v_gene: TRBV30; CDR3aa: CAWSVQGAEAFF
v_gene: TRBV6-1; CDR3aa: CASSTIYEQYF
v_gene: TRBV5-1; CDR3aa: CASSSSGASSYNEQFF
v_gene: TRBV30; CDR3aa: CAWSFRAYGYTF
v_gene: TRBV19; CDR3aa: CASSRSGTGRVGYGYTF
v_gene: TRBV2; CDR3aa: CASSGLVNTEAFF
v_gene: TRBV29-1; CDR3aa: CSVEGFAGQEDEQFF
v_gene: TRBV9; CDR3aa: CASRQGANYNSPLHF
v_gene: TRBV6-1; CDR3aa: CASSRTGTEAFF
v_gene: TRBV6-1; CDR3aa: CASGTSGRALDTQYF
v_gene: TRBV5-1; CDR3aa: CASSSPSKTGRTPMNTEAFF
v_gene: TRBV7-9; CDR3aa: CASTPGRNTEAFF
v_gene: TRBV7-9; CDR3aa: CASSRTLAGEQYF
v_gene: TRBV4-1; CDR3aa: CASSQDWDGSHEQYF
v_gene: TRBV29-1; CDR3aa: CSVQDIEQFF
v_gene: TRBV6-5; CDR3aa: CASRGPTVNEKLFF
v_gene: TRBV29-1; CDR3aa: CSVRRQGRTEAFF
v_gene: TRBV5-6; CDR3aa: CASSLAGTDNSPLHF
v_gene: TRBV7-3; CDR3aa: CASSVQGTNNQPQHF
v_gene: TRBV2; CDR3aa: CASSEWWQQYF
v_gene: TRBV2; CDR3aa: CASTGGLAGTGELFF
v_gene: TRBV10-1; CDR3aa: CATQGGGGNTEAFF
v_gene: TRBV19; CDR3aa: CASRPGGPRPGGYTF